The 3 T cell receptor beta chains below come from one sample, sequenced in a study of CD8+CD57+ T cells in acquired aplastic anemia. Sequenced patients had shown CD8+CD57+ cell expansion by flow cytometry. The use of genomic DNA as template underpinned the TCR beta VDJ and CDR3 profiling. Via MiXCR, TCRdb re-called the reads, giving one row per CDR3 protein. Counted here are 130,000 or so distinct CDR3 sequences, over 55% occurring once; the ten biggest clones make up around 27%. The sequenced material came from sorted CD4+, CD8+, or CD8+CD57+ T cells (not recorded which) from PBMCs. Source of these receptors: a human donor with aplastic anemia.

In nucleotides, the CDR3 is TGTGCCAGCAGTGATTGGGTCCACAATGAGCAGTTCTTC. Its translation: CASSDWVHNEQFF. This chain uses TRBV2 with TRBJ2-1; D remains ambiguous. The germline V gene has CDR1 SNHLY and CDR2 FYNNEI. Trimming pared 3 bases from V and 5 bases from J, leaving 8 bases between. The CDR3 runs to 13 residues. Full variable domain (rest looked up from reference TRBV2 and TRBJ2-1): EPEVTQTPSHQVTQMGQEVILRCVPISNHLYFYWYRQILGQKVEFLVSFYNNEISEKSEIFDDQFSVERPDGSNFTLKIRSTKLEDSAMYFCASSDWVHNEQFFGPGTRLTVL.

This clonotype has just one count. This chain connects TRBV7-2 to TRBJ1-2, with a possible D match to TRBD1 (5 bases). The V and J ends lost 4 bases and 2 bases respectively, with 14 bases between them. The germline gives CDR1 SGHTA, CDR2 FQGNSA. CDR3 size: 15 residues. CDR3 residues: CASSSLGGDNYGYTF. The CDR3 coding sequence is TGTGCCAGCAGCTCCCTTGGGGGAGACAACTATGGCTACACCTTC.

This clonotype was detected many times. This rearrangement joins TRBV5-1 to TRBJ2-5, with D unresolved. The V gene's germline CDR1 is SGHRS and CDR2 YFSETQ. The ends were cut back, 0 bases at V and 4 bases at J, with 16 bases in the middle. This CDR3 is 16 amino acids long. The CDR3 sequence is CASSLAVGNGRETQYF. DNA of the CDR3: TGCGCCAGCAGCTTGGCCGTTGGGAATGGGCGAGAGACCCAGTACTTC.